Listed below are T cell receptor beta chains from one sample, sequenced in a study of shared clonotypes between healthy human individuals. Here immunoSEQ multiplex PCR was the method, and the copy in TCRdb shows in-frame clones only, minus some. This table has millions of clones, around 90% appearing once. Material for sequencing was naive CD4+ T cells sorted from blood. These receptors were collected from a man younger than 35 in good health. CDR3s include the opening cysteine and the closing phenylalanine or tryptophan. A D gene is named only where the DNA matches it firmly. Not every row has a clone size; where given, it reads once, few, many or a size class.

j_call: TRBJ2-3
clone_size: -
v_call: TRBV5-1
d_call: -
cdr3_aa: CASSWTSSTDTQYF
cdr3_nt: TGCGCCAGCAGCTGGACATCCAGCACAGATACGCAGTATTTT

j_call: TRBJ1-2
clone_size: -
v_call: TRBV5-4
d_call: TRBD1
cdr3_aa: CASSLPGQGGNYGYTF
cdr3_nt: TGTGCCAGCAGCTTACCGGGACAGGGGGGAAACTATGGCTACACCTTC

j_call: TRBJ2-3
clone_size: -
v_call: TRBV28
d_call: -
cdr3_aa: CASSLPQGIGTDTQYF
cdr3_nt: TGTGCCAGCAGTTTACCCCAGGGAATAGGCACAGATACGCAGTATTTT

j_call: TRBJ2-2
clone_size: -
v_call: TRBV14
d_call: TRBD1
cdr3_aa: CASSQGDRGAGELFF
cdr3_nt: TGTGCCAGCAGCCAAGGCGACAGGGGAGCCGGGGAGCTGTTTTTT

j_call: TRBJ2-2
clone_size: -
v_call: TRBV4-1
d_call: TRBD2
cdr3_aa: CASSQEPSGMGELFF
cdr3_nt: TGCGCCAGCAGCCAAGAGCCTAGCGGGATGGGGGAGCTGTTTTTT

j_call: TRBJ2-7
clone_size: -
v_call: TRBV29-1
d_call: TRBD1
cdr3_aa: CSVAGTGESYEQYF
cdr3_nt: TGCAGCGTTGCCGGGACAGGGGAATCCTACGAGCAGTACTTC

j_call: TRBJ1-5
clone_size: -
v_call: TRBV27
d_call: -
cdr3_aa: CASSSGTVSNQPQHF
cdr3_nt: TGTGCCAGCAGTTCCGGGACGGTTAGCAATCAGCCCCAGCATTTT

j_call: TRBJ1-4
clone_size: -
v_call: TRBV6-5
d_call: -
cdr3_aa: CASSSEKLFF
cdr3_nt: TGTGCCAGCAGCAGCGAAAAACTGTTTTTT

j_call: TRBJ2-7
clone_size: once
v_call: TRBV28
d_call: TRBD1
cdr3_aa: CASSLEQGATYEQYF
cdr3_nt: TGTGCCAGCAGTTTAGAACAGGGGGCAACCTACGAGCAGTACTTC

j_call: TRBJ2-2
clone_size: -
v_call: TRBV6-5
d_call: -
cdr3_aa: CASSYLSGGELFF
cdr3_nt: TGTGCCAGCAGTTACTTAAGCGGCGGGGAGCTGTTTTTT

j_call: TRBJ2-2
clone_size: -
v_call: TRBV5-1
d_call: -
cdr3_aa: CASSLGQGNTGELFF
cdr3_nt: TGCGCCAGCAGCTTGGGCCAGGGAAACACCGGGGAGCTGTTTTTT

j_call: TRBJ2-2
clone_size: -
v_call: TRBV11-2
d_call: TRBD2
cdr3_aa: CASSLDLRTGLNTGELFF
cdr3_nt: TGTGCCAGCAGCTTAGATCTTCGTACGGGACTAAACACCGGGGAGCTGTTTTTT

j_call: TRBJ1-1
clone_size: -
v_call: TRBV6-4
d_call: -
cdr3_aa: CASSDSPGTEAFF
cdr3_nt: TGTGCCAGCAGTGACTCGCCGGGGACTGAAGCTTTCTTT

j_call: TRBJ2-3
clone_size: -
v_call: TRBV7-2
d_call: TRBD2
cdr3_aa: CASSSPFSGRAGDTQYF
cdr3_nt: TGTGCCAGCAGCTCGCCCTTTAGCGGGAGAGCGGGTGATACGCAGTATTTT

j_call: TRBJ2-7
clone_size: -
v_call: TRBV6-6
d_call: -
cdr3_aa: CASSSPRTASYEQYF
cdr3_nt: TGTGCCAGCAGCTCTCCCAGGACAGCCTCCTACGAGCAGTACTTC

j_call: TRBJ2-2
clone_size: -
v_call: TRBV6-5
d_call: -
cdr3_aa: CASSYAARSTGELFF
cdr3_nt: TGTGCCAGCAGTTACGCGGCGAGATCAACCGGGGAGCTGTTTTTT

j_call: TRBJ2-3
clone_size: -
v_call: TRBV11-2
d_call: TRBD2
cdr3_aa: CASTTSGGGDTQYF
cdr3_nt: TGTGCCAGCACGACTAGCGGGGGGGGCGATACGCAGTATTTT

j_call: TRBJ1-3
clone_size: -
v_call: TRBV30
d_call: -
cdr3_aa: CAWSPRDLGVNTIYF
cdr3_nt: TGTGCCTGGAGTCCCCGGGACCTCGGGGTAAACACCATATATTTT

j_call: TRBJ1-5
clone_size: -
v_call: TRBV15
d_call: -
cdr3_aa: CATSLHVPQHF
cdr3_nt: TGTGCCACCAGCCTTCATGTACCCCAGCATTTT

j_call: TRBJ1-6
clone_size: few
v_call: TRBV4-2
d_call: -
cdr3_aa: CASSQDPSVGSPLHF
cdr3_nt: TGTGCCAGCAGCCAAGACCCATCTGTTGGTTCACCCCTCCACTTT

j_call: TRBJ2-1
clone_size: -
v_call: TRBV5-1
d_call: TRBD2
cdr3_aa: CASSSGLAGGIPTNEQFF
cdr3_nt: TGCGCCAGCAGCTCGGGACTAGCGGGGGGCATACCCACAAATGAGCAGTTCTTC

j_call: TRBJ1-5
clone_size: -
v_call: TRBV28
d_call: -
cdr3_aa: CASRGWEGKNQPQHF
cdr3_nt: TGTGCCAGCAGGGGTTGGGAGGGGAAAAATCAGCCCCAGCATTTT

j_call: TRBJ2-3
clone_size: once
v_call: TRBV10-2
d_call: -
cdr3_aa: CATLYDLSTDTQYF
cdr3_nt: TGCGCCACCCTGTATGATCTTAGCACAGATACGCAGTATTTT

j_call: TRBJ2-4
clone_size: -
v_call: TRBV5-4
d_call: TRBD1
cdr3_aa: CASSSGQAAKNIQYF
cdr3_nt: TGTGCCAGCAGCTCAGGACAGGCCGCCAAAAACATTCAGTACTTC

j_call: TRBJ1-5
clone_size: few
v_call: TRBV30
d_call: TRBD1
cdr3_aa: CAWSPLDRGWQPQHF
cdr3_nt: TGTGCCTGGAGTCCTCTAGACAGGGGGTGGCAGCCCCAGCATTTT

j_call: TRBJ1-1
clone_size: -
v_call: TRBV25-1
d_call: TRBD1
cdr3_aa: CASSGIGQGPNTEAFF
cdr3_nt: TGTGCCAGCAGTGGAATAGGACAGGGGCCGAACACTGAAGCTTTCTTT

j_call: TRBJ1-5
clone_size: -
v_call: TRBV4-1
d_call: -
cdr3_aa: CASSQDLFSSGTMSGNQPQHF
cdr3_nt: TGCGCCAGCAGCCAAGATTTGTTCTCCTCCGGGACGATGTCTGGCAATCAGCCCCAGCATTTT

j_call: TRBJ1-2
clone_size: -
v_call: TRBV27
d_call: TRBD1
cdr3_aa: CASSLRIWGQGPSLNYGYTF
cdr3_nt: TGTGCCAGCAGTTTACGGATCTGGGGACAGGGTCCCTCACTTAACTATGGCTACACCTTC

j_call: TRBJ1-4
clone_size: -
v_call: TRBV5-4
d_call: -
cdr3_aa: CASSLGGSGNEKLFF
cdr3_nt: TGTGCCAGCAGCTTGGGCGGGTCGGGTAATGAAAAACTGTTTTTT

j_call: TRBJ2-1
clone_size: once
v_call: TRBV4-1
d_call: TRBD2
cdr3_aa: CASSPVTSGRYNEQFF
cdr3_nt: TGCGCCAGCAGCCCCGTGACTAGCGGACGTTACAATGAGCAGTTCTTC

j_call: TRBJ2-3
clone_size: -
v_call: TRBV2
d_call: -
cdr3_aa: CASTGRGTDTQYF
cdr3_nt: TGTGCCAGCACCGGACGAGGCACAGATACGCAGTATTTT

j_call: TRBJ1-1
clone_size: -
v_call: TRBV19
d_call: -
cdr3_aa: CASSIIESSTAKAFF
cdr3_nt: TGTGCCAGTAGTATTATCGAGAGTTCCACGGCCAAAGCTTTCTTT

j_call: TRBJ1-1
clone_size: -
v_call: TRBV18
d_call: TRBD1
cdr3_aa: CASSRSSGGNTEAFF
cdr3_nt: TGTGCCAGCTCACGGTCCTCAGGGGGGAACACTGAAGCTTTCTTT

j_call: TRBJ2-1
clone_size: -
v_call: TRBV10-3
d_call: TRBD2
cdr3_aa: CAISRDRVGLAGDNEQFF
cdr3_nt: TGTGCCATCAGCCGGGACAGGGTTGGACTAGCGGGAGATAATGAGCAGTTCTTC

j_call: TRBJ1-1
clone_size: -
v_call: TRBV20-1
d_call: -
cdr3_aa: CRGRGDTEAFF
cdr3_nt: TGCAGGGGGCGGGGGGACACTGAAGCTTTCTTT

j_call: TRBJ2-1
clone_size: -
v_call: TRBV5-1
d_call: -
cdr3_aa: CASSLATAGEQFF
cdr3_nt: TGCGCCAGCAGCTTGGCCACGGCTGGTGAGCAGTTCTTC

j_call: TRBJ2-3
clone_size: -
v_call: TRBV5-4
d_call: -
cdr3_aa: CASTKGASESFSDTQYF
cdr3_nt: TGTGCCAGCACAAAGGGGGCTAGCGAATCTTTCTCAGATACGCAGTATTTT

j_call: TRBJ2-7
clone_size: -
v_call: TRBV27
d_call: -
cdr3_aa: CASSFAGYEQYF
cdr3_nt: TGTGCCAGCAGCTTCGCAGGGTACGAGCAGTACTTC

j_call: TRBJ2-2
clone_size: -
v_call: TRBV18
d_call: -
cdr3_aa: CASSSSSGELFF
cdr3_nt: TGTGCCAGCTCATCGTCGAGCGGGGAGCTGTTTTTT

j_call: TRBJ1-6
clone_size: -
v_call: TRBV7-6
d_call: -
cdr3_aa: CASSLEWNSPLHF
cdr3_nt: TGTGCCAGCAGCTTAGAGTGGAATTCACCCCTCCACTTT

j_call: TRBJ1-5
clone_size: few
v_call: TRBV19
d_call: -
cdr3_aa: CASCTDASYSNQPQHF
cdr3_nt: TGTGCCAGTTGTACTGACGCTTCGTATAGCAATCAGCCCCAGCATTTT

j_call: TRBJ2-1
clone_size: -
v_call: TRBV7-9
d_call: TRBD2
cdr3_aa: CASSLVASGSNEQFF
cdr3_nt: TGTGCCAGCAGCTTAGTAGCTAGCGGGAGCAATGAGCAGTTCTTC

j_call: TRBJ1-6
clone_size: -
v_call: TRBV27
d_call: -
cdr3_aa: CASSLGTGVPAPGSYNSPLHF
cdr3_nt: TGTGCCAGCAGTCTCGGGACGGGCGTACCAGCTCCCGGCTCCTATAATTCACCCCTCCACTTT

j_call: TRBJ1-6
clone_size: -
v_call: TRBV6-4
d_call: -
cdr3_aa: CASSTGTPNSPLHF
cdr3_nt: TGTGCCAGCAGCACCGGGACGCCGAATTCACCCCTCCACTTT

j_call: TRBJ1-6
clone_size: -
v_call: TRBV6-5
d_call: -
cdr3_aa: CASARETWEPLHF
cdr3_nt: TGTGCCAGCGCTCGGGAGACCTGGGAACCCCTCCACTTT

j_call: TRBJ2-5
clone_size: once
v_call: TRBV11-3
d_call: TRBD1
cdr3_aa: CASSSGQGGGETQYF
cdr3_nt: TGTGCCAGCAGCTCGGGACAGGGTGGAGGAGAGACCCAGTACTTC

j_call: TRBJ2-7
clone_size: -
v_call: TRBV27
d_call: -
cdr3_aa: CASSLWANYEQYF
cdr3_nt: TGTGCCAGCAGTTTATGGGCCAACTACGAGCAGTACTTC

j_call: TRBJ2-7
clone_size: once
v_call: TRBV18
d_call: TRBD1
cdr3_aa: CASSPPGQGYEQYF
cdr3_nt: TGTGCCAGCTCCCCCCCGGGACAGGGTTACGAGCAGTACTTC

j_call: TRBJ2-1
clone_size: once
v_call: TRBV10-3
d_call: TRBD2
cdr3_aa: CAISDWTGGSIYNEQFF
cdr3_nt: TGTGCCATAAGTGACTGGACGGGAGGATCTATTTACAATGAGCAGTTCTTC

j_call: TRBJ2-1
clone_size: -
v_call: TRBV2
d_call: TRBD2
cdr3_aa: CASTRLAEFNEQFF
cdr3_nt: TGTGCCAGCACGCGACTAGCAGAATTCAATGAGCAGTTCTTC

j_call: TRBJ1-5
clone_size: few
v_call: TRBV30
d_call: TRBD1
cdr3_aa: CAWSTTGGAQSQHF
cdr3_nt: TGTGCCTGGAGTACAACAGGGGGTGCGCAGTCCCAGCATTTT

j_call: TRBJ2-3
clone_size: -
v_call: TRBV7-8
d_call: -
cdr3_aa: CASSLVAGGYTDTQYF
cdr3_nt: TGTGCCAGCAGCTTAGTGGCCGGGGGCTACACAGATACGCAGTATTTT

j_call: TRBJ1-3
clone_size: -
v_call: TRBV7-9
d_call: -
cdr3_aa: CASSLGGAQSNTIYF
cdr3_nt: TGTGCCAGCAGCTTAGGGGGGGCGCAGAGCAACACCATATATTTT

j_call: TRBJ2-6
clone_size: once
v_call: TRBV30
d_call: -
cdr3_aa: CAWTGGPGANVLTF
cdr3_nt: TGTGCCTGGACCGGGGGGCCTGGGGCCAACGTCCTGACTTTC

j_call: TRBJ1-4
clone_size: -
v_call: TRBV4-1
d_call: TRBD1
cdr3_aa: CASSQESADRGKLFF
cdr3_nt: TGCGCCAGCAGCCAAGAAAGCGCGGACAGGGGAAAACTGTTTTTT

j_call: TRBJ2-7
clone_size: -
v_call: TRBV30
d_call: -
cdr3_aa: CAWSVRQGHEQYF
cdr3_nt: TGTGCCTGGAGTGTACGGCAGGGCCACGAGCAGTACTTC

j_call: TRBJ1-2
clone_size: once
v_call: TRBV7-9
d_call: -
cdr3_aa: CASSFSRIKGYTF
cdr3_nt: TGTGCCAGCAGCTTTAGTCGGATTAAAGGCTACACCTTC